This entry describes one T cell receptor (beta chain). Only a few counts were recorded for this clonotype. Which antigen it targets is not known. Within one base of it there is no much larger clone, and no base qualities were kept. The donors were about 40 Caucasian individuals from Russia, aged 6 to 90 years, who were systemically healthy. Each donor gave ten milliliters of peripheral blood, drawn into EDTA-treated Vacutainer tubes. PBMCs were isolated by Ficoll-Paque density-gradient centrifugation, with at least 7 million obtained per sample. Total RNA was extracted from PBMCs with Trizol reagent, with at least 5.5 micrograms obtained per sample. Naive CD45RAhigh/CD27high T cell percentages were measured by flow cytometry on a PBMC aliquot from every donor. After removal of 0 bases from V and 2 bases from J, the junction retains 5 bases not matched to a gene. The CDR3, cysteine through phenylalanine, is 15 amino acids long. This entry keeps only the CDR3 DNA: 45 bases, framed from base 1. From a lookup of the germline V gene, CDR1 and CDR2 are SGHRS and YFSETQ.

These data come from a study of blood T cells in healthy people across ages (dated by TCRdb to the mid-2010s). General notes on the study: In model experiments, template switching captured about one uniquely barcoded TCR beta cDNA molecule for every two T cells. To track age-related changes in TCR beta repertoire diversity, the study relied on deep sequencing normalized with unique cDNA molecular identifiers. The donors were divided into four age groups: young (average approximately 15 years), middle-aged (approximately 39), aged (approximately 62) and long-lived (around 80). To avoid experimental bias, donors of different ages were spread randomly across the sequencing lanes. The study analyzed two additional independent replicas of 1 million unique cDNA reads from the same blood draw for two donors, one aged 18 to 30 and one aged 80 or older.

On the study overall, not on this receptor specifically: The long-lived group showed more naive CD4+ T cells, fewer expanded clones and increased TCR diversity than the aged group, suggesting age selection. Estimates of total diversity based on one million sequenced T cells were regarded as lower bounds and as underestimates. The CMV infection status of donors was not known, potentially confounding age-related changes in expanded clonotypes. As age increased, observed TCR beta diversity per million T cells dropped in a roughly linear way, and a significant reduction was already evident by age around 41. Since profiling was done on bulk unsorted PBMCs, naive and antigen-experienced compartments could not be conclusively compared. A strong correlation was found between observed TCR beta diversity and the percentage of naive T cells measured by flow cytometry.

Library method: 5' RACE. Instrument on record: Illumina HiSeq 2500. The second PCR ran for roughly 7 to 12 cycles and used a J-beta primer mix along with a sample-barcoded 5' primer. A template-switch 5' adaptor carrying 12 random nucleotides introduced a unique molecular identifier onto each TCR beta cDNA molecule. Each sample yielded at least 2.5 million CDR3-containing paired-end reads. First-strand cDNA synthesis was performed from all RNA using the Mint cDNA synthesis kit, with priming by a TRBC-specific oligonucleotide. Following uracil-DNA glycosylase treatment, all cDNA underwent a first 18-cycle PCR with the universal primers M1SS and BC2_uni_R. Turning to the authors' computational methods: Each sample was normalized by randomly selecting 1 million high-quality reads, each carrying a distinct molecular identifier. Reads sharing molecular identifiers were discarded rather than binned into consensus sequences. CDR3 identification, clonotype clustering and error correction used MiTCR with a Q25 quality threshold and the strictest error-elimination algorithm. A nonparametric unseen species model using Euler transformation provided a lower-bound estimate of total TCR beta diversity. Through fastp at Q25 and MiXCR, TCRdb rebuilt clones from the public reads, retaining in-frame beta chains. Rows are unified per CDR3 protein, each entry keeping the most common DNA and genes. The V and J calls and clone size are TCRdb's, not the authors'. This sample has fewer than 950,000 distinct CDR3 sequences in its table, and approximately 53% of those were observed once. Of the sample, under 50% falls within the top ten clones.

The chain is assembled from TRBV5-1 and TRBJ2-7; the junction holds 7 bases that match TRBD2. The sequence came from a man older than 75 in good health. The material sequenced was blood. The CDR3 in this case is CASSLDPSGAYEQYF. The DNA sequence is as follows: TGCGCCAGCAGCTTGGATCCTAGCGGAGCCTACGAGCAGTACTTC.